The next 17 T cell receptor beta chains were all read from a single sample in a study of post-analysis software for immune sequencing data. Study-wide results and limits: When patients were compared with controls, a handful of TRBV segments were more frequent, TRBV5-6, TRBV5-1 and TRBV20-1 among them.

The antigens for these receptors are not known. Every TCR beta cDNA library bore unique molecular identifiers. TCRdb itself ran the PCR reads through MiXCR, one entry per CDR3 protein. The table lists 350,000 to 450,000 distinct CDR3 sequences, approximately 37% of them singletons. Sample: blood. These receptors all come from a girl aged 2-10 years with multiple sclerosis.

V usage is TRBV20-1 and J usage is TRBJ2-7; 10 positions match TRBD2. CDR1 is DFQATT, CDR2 SNEGSKA, per germline (reference sequence). The CDR3 totals 15 residues. V lost 4 bases, J lost 3 bases, and 9 bases stayed unmatched. The CDR3 region has the DNA TGCAGTGCTATCCCAGGGGCTAGCGGGGGCTACGAGCAGTACTTC. It yields the protein CSAIPGASGGYEQYF.

The chain carries TRBV9 and TRBJ1-2, with a weak D call TRBD1 (5 bases). Germline V CDR1 and CDR2: SGDLS, YYNGEE. The CDR3 length is 13 residues. The V gene lost 4 bases and the J gene lost 8 bases, with 15 bases spanning the gap. The chain's CDR3 is CASSRPGRVGYTF. The CDR3 region has the DNA TGTGCCAGCAGCCGCCCGGGACGGGTAGGCTACACCTTC.

This clonotype was counted between two and nine times. V and J are TRBV29-1 and TRBJ2-3, with D possibly TRBD1 on 5 matching bases. Germline assignment: CDR1 SQVTM and CDR2 ANQGSEA. Trimming pared 4 bases from V and 2 bases from J, leaving 13 bases between. The CDR3 length is 14 residues. The CDR3 region is CSVGSDSNTDTQYF. The CDR3 DNA is TGCAGCGTTGGTTCTGACAGCAACACAGATACGCAGTATTTT.

This chain links TRBV7-2 with TRBJ2-7; D is perhaps TRBD1 or TRBD2 (5 bases each). Trimming removed 5 bases at V and 2 bases at J, with 22 bases between. Looked up from germline, CDR1 is SGHTA and CDR2 is FQGNSA. The length of the CDR3 is 17 residues. In nucleotides, the CDR3 is TGTGCCAGCAGCCTGGGGAACCCGGGACGCATGGCCTACGAGCAGTACTTC. This codes for CASSLGNPGRMAYEQYF.

The genes are TRBV6-6 and TRBJ2-2, with TRBD1 identical over 7 bases. CDR1 is MNHNY and CDR2 is SVGAGI in the germline V gene (reference sequence). The CDR3 spans 14 residues. V was clipped by 6 bases and J by 7 bases; unmatched bases: 8. CDR3 loop: CASRLDRVGGELFF. CDR3 nucleotides: TGTGCCAGCAGACTCGACAGGGTTGGCGGGGAGCTGTTTTTT.

CDR3 sequence (DNA): TGTGCCAGCAGTCCCTCTGACAGGTCTAATGAAAAACTGTTTTTT. Translated, it gives CASSPSDRSNEKLFF. This rearrangement joins TRBV28 to TRBJ1-4; a possible D gene is TRBD1 (6 bases). V gave up 5 bases and J gave up 3 bases, with 13 bases separating them. The CDR3 extends over 15 amino acids. CDR1 is MDHEN and CDR2 is SYDVKM in the germline V gene.

The rearrangement uses TRBV27 and TRBJ2-7; D perhaps matches TRBD2 (6 bases). The germline V and J ends were trimmed by 5 bases and 2 bases, with 10 bases remaining between them. There are 13 residues in the CDR3. The germline V gene encodes CDR1 MNHEY and CDR2 SMNVEV (reference sequence). The CDR3 bases are TGTGCCAGCAGTCGGGGAGGCACCTACGAGCAGTACTTC. Its translation: CASSRGGTYEQYF.

The rearrangement joins TRBV6-5 to TRBJ1-4, with D maybe TRBD1 (5 bases). Germline loops: CDR1 MNHEY, CDR2 SVGAGI. CDR3 size: 13 residues. The CDR3 coding sequence is TGTGTCACCTATGGTGGGGGTGGCGAAAAACTGTTTTTT. Amino acids: CVTYGGGGEKLFF.

The chain has TRBV24-1 and TRBJ1-2, with a tentative D call TRBD1 (5 bases). Trimming pared 3 bases from V and 7 bases from J, leaving 23 bases between. This CDR3 is 17 amino acids long. Germline CDR1 KGHDR, CDR2 SFDVKD. The chain's CDR3 is CATSDHLGGSGLGGYTF. DNA of the CDR3: TGTGCCACCAGTGATCACCTGGGAGGGTCGGGGCTCGGTGGCTACACCTTC.

This chain joins TRBV29-1 and TRBJ2-7; TRBD2 is a possible D gene (6 bases). CDR3 length equals 15 residues. Trimming pared 4 bases from V and 0 bases from J, leaving 16 bases between. Germline V gene data show CDR1 as SQVTM and CDR2 as ANQGSEA. CDR3 nucleotide sequence: TGCAGCGTTGTGGGGGGTGACAGAAGCTCCTACGAGCAGTACTTC. Its translation: CSVVGGDRSSYEQYF.

This clonotype showed up just once. The chain joins TRBV21-1 to TRBJ2-7. TRBV21-1 is termed a pseudogene. This CDR3 contains 14 residues. DNA for the CDR3: TGTGCCAGCAGCAAGGTGTTCTTTTGCTACGAGCAGTACTTC. This codes for CASSKVFFCYEQYF.

The chain employs TRBV5-1 and TRBJ2-1; 8 positions agree with TRBD2. CDR3 length: 15 residues. Looked up from germline, CDR1 is SGHRS and CDR2 is YFSETQ. V shed 4 bases and J 6 bases; nucleotides not matched to a gene: 9. The CDR3 nucleotides read TGCGCCAGCAGCCTACTAGCGGAAGCTTTCAATGAGCAGTTCTTC. Translating gives CASSLLAEAFNEQFF.

This clonotype has more than one count but fewer than ten. J is TRBJ2-5 and V is TRBV6-5; D unclear. V was cut by 7 bases and J by 5 bases, with 8 bases left in between. This CDR3 contains 11 residues. Germline V gene lookup returns CDR1 MNHEY and CDR2 SVGAGI. CDR3 in amino acids: CASTNSETQYF. The CDR3 DNA reads TGTGCCAGCACAAATTCGGAGACCCAGTACTTC.

This sequence joins TRBV10-3 and TRBJ1-1; 12 bases agree with TRBD1. The CDR3 consists of 15 residues. Germline V lookup: CDR1 ENHRY, CDR2 SYGVKD. The V and J ends lost 6 bases and 1 base, in that order; junction bases with no gene match: 3. CDR3 protein: CAIRGQGAKNTEAFF. In DNA, the CDR3 is TGTGCCATCAGGGGACAGGGGGCTAAGAACACTGAAGCTTTCTTT.

The gene calls are TRBV5-1 and TRBJ1-1, with no clear D. Germline V gives CDR1 SGHRS, CDR2 YFSETQ. The V gene lost 4 bases and the J gene lost 5 bases, with 9 bases spanning the gap. The CDR3 covers 12 residues. The CDR3 DNA sequence: TGCGCCAGCAGCCCCGGACGAACTGAAGCTTTCTTT. Encoded protein: CASSPGRTEAFF.

This clonotype appeared many times. This sequence joins TRBV12-3 or TRBV12-4 and TRBJ2-5; 10 nucleotides match TRBD2. The trim removed 6 bases at V and 4 bases at J, leaving 14 bases unmatched. This CDR3 has 17 residues. CDR3 sequence: CASSDRGASGSLETQYF. CDR3 coding DNA: TGTGCCAGCAGCGACAGGGGAGCTAGCGGGAGTTTAGAGACCCAGTACTTC.

V and J are TRBV6-2 or TRBV6-3 and TRBJ1-5, with 7 bases that match TRBD1. This CDR3 spans 15 amino acids. The germline CDR1 and CDR2 sequences are MNHEY and SVGEGT. V lost 4 bases, J lost 3 bases, and 6 bases stayed unmatched. The CDR3 here is CASSSNRGLNQPQHF. The CDR3 DNA sequence: TGTGCCAGCAGTTCGAACAGGGGCCTCAATCAGCCCCAGCATTTT.